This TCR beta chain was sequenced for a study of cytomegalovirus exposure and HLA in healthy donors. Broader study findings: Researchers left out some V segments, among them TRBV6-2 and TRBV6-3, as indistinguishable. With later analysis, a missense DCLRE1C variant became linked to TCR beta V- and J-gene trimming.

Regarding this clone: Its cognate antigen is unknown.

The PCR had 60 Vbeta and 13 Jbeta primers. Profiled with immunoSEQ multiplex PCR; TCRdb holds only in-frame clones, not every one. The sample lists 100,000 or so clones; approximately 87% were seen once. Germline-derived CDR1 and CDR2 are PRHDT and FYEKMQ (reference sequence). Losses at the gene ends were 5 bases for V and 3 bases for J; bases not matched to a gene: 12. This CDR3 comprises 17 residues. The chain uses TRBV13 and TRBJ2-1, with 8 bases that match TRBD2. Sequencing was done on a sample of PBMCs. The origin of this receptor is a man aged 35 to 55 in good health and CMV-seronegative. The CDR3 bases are TGTGCCAGCAGCCCATCCGGGGGGGGCCTCGTCTACAATGAGCAGTTCTTC. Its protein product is CASSPSGGGLVYNEQFF.